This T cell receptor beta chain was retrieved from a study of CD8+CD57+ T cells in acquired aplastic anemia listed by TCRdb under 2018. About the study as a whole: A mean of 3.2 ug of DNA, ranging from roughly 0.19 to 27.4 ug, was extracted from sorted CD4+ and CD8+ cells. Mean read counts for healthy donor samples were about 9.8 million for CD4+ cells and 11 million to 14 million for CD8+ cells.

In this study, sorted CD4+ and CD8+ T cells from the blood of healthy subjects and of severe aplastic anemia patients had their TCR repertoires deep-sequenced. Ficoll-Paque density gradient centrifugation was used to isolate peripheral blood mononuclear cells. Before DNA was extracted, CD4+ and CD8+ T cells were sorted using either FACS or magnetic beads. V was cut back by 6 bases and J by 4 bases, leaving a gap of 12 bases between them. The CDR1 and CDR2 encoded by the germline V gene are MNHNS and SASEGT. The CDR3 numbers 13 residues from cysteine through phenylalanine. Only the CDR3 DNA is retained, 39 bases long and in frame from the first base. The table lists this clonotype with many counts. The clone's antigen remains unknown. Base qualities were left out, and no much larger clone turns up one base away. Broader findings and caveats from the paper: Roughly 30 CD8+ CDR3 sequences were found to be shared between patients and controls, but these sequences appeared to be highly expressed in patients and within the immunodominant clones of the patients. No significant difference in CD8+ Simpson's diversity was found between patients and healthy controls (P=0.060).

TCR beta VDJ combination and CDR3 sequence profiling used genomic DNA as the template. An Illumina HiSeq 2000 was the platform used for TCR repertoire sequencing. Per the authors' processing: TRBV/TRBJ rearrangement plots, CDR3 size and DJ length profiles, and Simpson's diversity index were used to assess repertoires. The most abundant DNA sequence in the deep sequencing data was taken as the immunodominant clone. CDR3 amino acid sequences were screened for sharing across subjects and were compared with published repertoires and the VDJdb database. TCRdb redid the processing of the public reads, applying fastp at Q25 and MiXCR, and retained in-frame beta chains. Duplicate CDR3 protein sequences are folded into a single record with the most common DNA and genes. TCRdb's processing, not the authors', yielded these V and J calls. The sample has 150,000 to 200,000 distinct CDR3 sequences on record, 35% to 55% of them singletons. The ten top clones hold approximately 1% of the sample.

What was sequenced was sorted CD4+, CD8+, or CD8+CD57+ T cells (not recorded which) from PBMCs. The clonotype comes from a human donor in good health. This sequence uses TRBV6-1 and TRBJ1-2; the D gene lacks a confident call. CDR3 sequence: CASSQGVSYGYTF. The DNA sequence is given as TGTGCCAGCAGCCAAGGAGTGAGCTATGGCTACACCTTC.